The 20 T cell receptor beta chains presented below share a single source sample, sequenced in a study of T-cell memory formation after mild COVID-19. One entry per CDR3 protein, called by TCRdb with MiXCR from the 5' RACE reads. This sample yields about 470,000 distinct CDR3 sequences, of which 18% are seen a single time; 9% to 15% belongs to the top ten. The sample taken for sequencing was PBMCs or a T cell subset sorted from them (not recorded which). Receptors originate from an adult woman who had mild COVID-19 (a few samples of this study predate the infection). Cell type and time point are not known.

The chain joins TRBV7-9 to TRBJ2-2, with D possibly matching TRBD2 (5 bases). Trimming took off 5 bases at V and 6 bases at J, with 13 bases between the two ends. This CDR3 has 14 amino acids. Germline V lookup: CDR1 SEHNR, CDR2 FQNEAQ (reference sequence). The chain's CDR3 is CASSLSRTSGELFF. The DNA of the CDR3 is TGTGCCAGCAGCCTCTCGAGGACTTCCGGGGAGCTGTTTTTT.

This clonotype was counted between two and nine times. The CDR3 coding sequence is TGCGCCAGCAGCCACCCGCCTCTTGAGAACACTGAAGCTTTCTTT. This translates into CASSHPPLENTEAFF. This chain connects TRBV4-1 to TRBJ1-1; no reliable D call. CDR3 length: 15 amino acids. Trimming took 3 bases from V and 1 from J, leaving 12 bases between them. Per germline, CDR1 MGHRA and CDR2 YSYEKL.

This clonotype was counted at least ten times. This chain links TRBV7-2 with TRBJ2-7, with 11 positions matching TRBD2. The CDR3 is made up of 14 amino acids. Germline V CDR1 and CDR2: SGHTA, FQGNSA. J was trimmed by 6 bases and V by 3 bases; bases with no gene match: 4. CDR3 region: CASSLGLAVTEQYF. In DNA form, the CDR3 reads TGTGCCAGCAGCTTGGGACTAGCGGTAACCGAGCAGTACTTC.

The chain is built from TRBV7-9 and TRBJ1-3; D is undetermined. In germline, CDR1 is SEHNR, CDR2 FQNEAQ (reference sequence). This CDR3 comprises 15 residues. V lost 7 bases and J 2 bases, leaving 15 bases between the germline ends. CDR3: CASTGRVSAGNTIYF. CDR3 bases: TGTGCCAGCACGGGCCGGGTCTCAGCTGGAAACACCATATATTTT. Supplemented by reference TRBV7-9 and TRBJ1-3, the full variable domain reads DTGVSQNPRHKITKRGQNVTFRCDPISEHNRLYWYRQTLGQGPEFLTYFQNEAQLEKSRLLSDRFSAERPKGSFSTLEIQRTEQGDSAMYLCASTGRVSAGNTIYFGEGSWLTVV.

The rearrangement uses TRBV2 and TRBJ1-4; D is ambiguous. The V gene's germline CDR1 is SNHLY and CDR2 FYNNEI. V was shortened by 2 bases and J by 7 bases, with 14 bases between the two germline ends. The CDR3 spans 15 residues. The chain's CDR3 is CASSESRGGSEKLFF. DNA for the CDR3: TGTGCCAGCAGTGAAAGTCGGGGAGGGAGTGAAAAACTGTTTTTT. Full variable domain (missing parts from reference TRBV2 and TRBJ1-4): EPEVTQTPSHQVTQMGQEVILRCVPISNHLYFYWYRQILGQKVEFLVSFYNNEISEKSEIFDDQFSVERPDGSNFTLKIRSTKLEDSAMYFCASSESRGGSEKLFFGSGTQLSVL.

V gene TRBV29-1 combines with J gene TRBJ2-7; the D gene could be TRBD1 or TRBD2 (6 bases each). There are 13 residues in the CDR3. V lost 7 bases and J 4 bases, leaving 17 bases between the germline ends. CDR1 SQVTM and CDR2 ANQGSEA come from the germline V gene. The CDR3 coding sequence is TGCAGCGCCCACGGGGGCGGACTTTACGAGCAGTACTTC. It translates to CSAHGGGLYEQYF.

The genes are TRBV24-1 and TRBJ2-1, with TRBD2 as a possible D gene (6 bases). Germline CDR1 and CDR2: KGHDR and SFDVKD. Trimming took 6 bases from V and 6 from J, leaving 17 bases between them. The CDR3 is 15 residues long. This chain's CDR3 is CATSSYRLVGNEQFF. The CDR3 DNA follows: TGTGCCACCAGTTCGTATCGACTAGTGGGCAATGAGCAGTTCTTC.

This chain joins TRBV4-3 and TRBJ2-1; tentatively, D is TRBD1 (6 bases). V was clipped by 4 bases and J by 5 bases, with 15 bases between them. There are 15 residues in the CDR3. Germline values: CDR1 LGHNA, CDR2 YSLEER. The CDR3 region has the DNA TGCGCCAGCAGCCCACCCCCAAGACAGGACAATGAGCAGTTCTTC. Protein sequence: CASSPPPRQDNEQFF.

A few counts support this clonotype. V usage is TRBV12-3 or TRBV12-4 and J usage is TRBJ1-1, with unresolved D. V lost 6 bases and J lost 1, with 9 bases in between. This CDR3 has 13 residues. DNA for the CDR3: TGTGCCAGCAGAAACCGGGAGAACACTGAAGCTTTCTTT. It yields the protein CASRNRENTEAFF.

In its sample, this clonotype was seen a few times. The chain carries TRBV10-3 and TRBJ1-5; D is possibly TRBD1 (6 bases). The CDR3 runs 13 residues. The germline V and J ends were trimmed by 11 bases and 6 bases, with 17 bases remaining between them. Germline lookup yields CDR1 ENHRY and CDR2 SYGVKD. The CDR3: CAAAQGQGQPQHF. In DNA form, the CDR3 reads TGTGCCGCCGCCCAGGGGCAGGGTCAGCCCCAGCATTTT.

V gene TRBV7-8 combines with J gene TRBJ2-2; a weak D match, TRBD2 (6 bases). This CDR3 contains 16 residues. The V and J ends lost 4 bases and 3 bases respectively, with 15 bases between them. Germline CDR1 SGHVS, CDR2 FQNEAQ. The CDR3 DNA reads TGTGCCAGCAGCTCGAGTCTTAGCGGCGACACCGGGGAGCTGTTTTTT. This codes for CASSSSLSGDTGELFF. The full variable domain, completed using reference TRBV7-8 and TRBJ2-2, is GAGVSQSPRYKVAKRGQDVALRCDPISGHVSLFWYQQALGQGPEFLTYFQNEAQLDKSGLPSDRFFAERPEGSVSTLKIQRTQQEDSAVYLCASSSSLSGDTGELFFGEGSRLTVL.

This clonotype was seen only a few times. In DNA, the CDR3 is TGTGCCAGCAGCTTTCGGATAGGCTCCTACGAGCAGTACTTC. This gives the protein CASSFRIGSYEQYF. The V and J genes are TRBV5-8 and TRBJ2-7; no clear D. Germline V CDR1 and CDR2: SGHTS, YDEGEE. Deletions cut 2 bases from V and 0 bases from J, with 9 bases between. The CDR3 loop spans 14 amino acids.

The rearrangement uses TRBV2 and TRBJ2-7, with TRBD1 as a possible D gene (5 bases). The CDR3 is 14 amino acids. Germline lookup yields CDR1 SNHLY and CDR2 FYNNEI. Trimming shortened V by 7 bases and J by 0 bases, and 13 bases separated the two germline ends. The CDR3 region has the DNA TGTGCCAGCAACGTTGAAGGGGCCTCCTACGAGCAGTACTTC. Translation gives CASNVEGASYEQYF. Using reference TRBV2 and TRBJ2-7 for the parts outside the CDR3, the full variable domain is EPEVTQTPSHQVTQMGQEVILRCVPISNHLYFYWYRQILGQKVEFLVSFYNNEISEKSEIFDDQFSVERPDGSNFTLKIRSTKLEDSAMYFCASNVEGASYEQYFGPGTRLTVT.

About this clonotype itself: A much larger clone differs from this one at a single base, so this may be a read error. This chain links TRBV12-3 or TRBV12-4 with TRBJ2-1; D gene unclear. V lost 2 bases and J 9 bases, leaving 2 bases between the germline ends. The CDR3 sequence is 10 residues long. The CDR3 nucleotides are TGTGCCAGCAGTTTATTTGAGCAGTTCTTC. Protein sequence: CASSLFEQFF.

This clonotype was picked up a small number of times. V is TRBV5-4 and J is TRBJ2-3; TRBD2 matches 8 bases. This CDR3 has 14 amino acids. J was trimmed by 4 bases and V by 7 bases; bases with no gene match: 8. Per the germline V gene, CDR1 is SGHNT and CDR2 is YYREEE (reference sequence). The chain's CDR3 is CASRPGGPSDTQYF. The CDR3 region has the DNA TGTGCCAGCCGGCCGGGAGGGCCATCAGATACGCAGTATTTT.

This clonotype appeared many times. The chain is built from TRBV5-1 and TRBJ2-1, with D maybe TRBD2 (6 bases). Per the germline V gene, CDR1 is SGHRS and CDR2 is YFSETQ. This CDR3 is built from 14 residues. V lost 6 bases and J 5 bases, leaving 15 bases between the germline ends. The CDR3 sequence is CASNLGGIDNEQFF. The CDR3 region has the DNA TGCGCCAGCAACCTGGGGGGTATCGACAATGAGCAGTTCTTC.

This clonotype has a handful of counts. This rearrangement joins TRBV30 to TRBJ2-3; 7 positions agree with TRBD1. The CDR3 has 16 residues. The V and J ends lost 7 bases and 0 bases, in that order; junction bases with no gene match: 13. Germline CDR1 and CDR2: GTSNPN and SVGIG (reference sequence). CDR3 sequence reads: CAFHRGRTPSTDTQYF. In DNA form, the CDR3 reads TGTGCCTTCCACAGGGGCCGAACTCCTAGCACAGATACGCAGTATTTT.

This clonotype was detected ten times or more. The chain couples TRBV6-6 to TRBJ2-1, with D perhaps TRBD1 (6 bases). The CDR3 is 15 amino acids. The V end lost 7 bases, the J end lost 0 bases, and 13 bases lay between the germline ends. Germline lookup yields CDR1 MNHNY and CDR2 SVGAGI (reference sequence). The CDR3: CASTDRRSSYNEQFF. As DNA, the CDR3 is TGTGCCAGCACTGACAGGAGGAGCTCCTACAATGAGCAGTTCTTC.

This chain links TRBV6-1 with TRBJ2-7; TRBD1 matches at 8 bases. Germline V gene lookup returns CDR1 MNHNS and CDR2 SASEGT. The J segment lost 2 bases and the V segment lost 3 bases, leaving 6 bases of the junction unmatched. The CDR3 covers 15 residues. The CDR3: CASSDVGQGTYEQYF. Written as DNA, the CDR3 is TGTGCCAGCAGTGATGTCGGACAGGGCACCTACGAGCAGTACTTC.

The CDR3 region is CASSHSRPYNEQFF. The CDR3, as DNA: TGCGCCAGCAGCCACTCTAGGCCCTACAATGAGCAGTTCTTC. The rearrangement joins TRBV4-3 to TRBJ2-1; D is undetermined. Germline assignment: CDR1 LGHNA and CDR2 YSLEER. The V end was cut by 3 bases, the J end by 2 bases, with 8 bases between. CDR3 length equals 14 residues.